The 11 T cell receptor beta chains below all came from one sample that was sequenced in a study of shared clonotypes between healthy human individuals. Cells designated naive CD8 were CD45RO-negative and were positively selected for CCR7, with terminally differentiated effector memory CD45RA+ cells excluded. Generated by immunoSEQ multiplex PCR, the TCRdb table keeps only in-frame clones and is missing some. The sample lists about 800,000 clones; roughly 96% were seen once. Sequencing used naive CD8+ T cells sorted from blood. The source of these receptors is a man aged 30 to 45 in good health.

The rearrangement joins TRBV7-8 to TRBJ1-4, with D uncertain. The V and J ends lost 6 bases and 7 bases respectively, with 6 bases between them. Germline CDR1 is SGHVS and CDR2 is FQNEAQ. This CDR3 region has 11 residues. The CDR3 protein is CASSNGEKLFF. The CDR3 nucleotides are TGTGCCAGCAGTAACGGTGAAAAACTGTTTTTT.

V usage is TRBV6-4 and J usage is TRBJ2-7; 11 bases are a match to TRBD2. Germline lookup yields CDR1 MRHNA and CDR2 SNTAGT. There are 14 residues in the CDR3. The junction had 2 bases not matched to a gene; V was cut back by 3 bases and J by 4 bases. The CDR3 DNA sequence: TGTGCCAGCAGTGAGACTAGCGGGAATTACGAGCAGTACTTC. It encodes CASSETSGNYEQYF.

V is TRBV11-2 and J is TRBJ2-7; D assignment may be TRBD1 or TRBD2 (5 bases each). Germline V lookup: CDR1 SGHAT, CDR2 FQNNGV. This CDR3 contains 17 residues. V gave up 5 bases and J gave up 0 bases, with 20 bases separating them. CDR3 loop: CASSPSPGPLYSYEQYF. Written as DNA, the CDR3 is TGTGCCAGCAGCCCTAGTCCGGGACCGCTGTACTCCTACGAGCAGTACTTC. The variable domain in full, completed from reference TRBV11-2 and TRBJ2-7, reads EAGVAQSPRYKIIEKRQSVAFWCNPISGHATLYWYQQILGQGPKLLIQFQNNGVVDDSQLPKDRFSAERLKGVDSTLKIQPAKLEDSAVYLCASSPSPGPLYSYEQYFGPGTRLTVT.

This clone was seen a single time. This chain connects TRBV5-4 to TRBJ1-4; D is perhaps TRBD1 (5 bases). Trimming removed 3 bases at V and 6 bases at J, with 9 bases between. The CDR3 has 13 amino acids. Germline-derived CDR1 and CDR2 are SGHNT and YYREEE (reference sequence). As DNA, the CDR3 is TGTGCCAGCAGCTATAAAGGGGATGAAAAACTGTTTTTT. The encoded protein is CASSYKGDEKLFF.

This chain links TRBV9 with TRBJ2-2; D uncertain. The V and J ends lost 0 bases and 3 bases respectively, with 3 bases between them. The germline CDR1 and CDR2 sequences are SGDLS and YYNGEE. The length of the CDR3 is 13 residues. Here the CDR3 DNA reads TGTGCCAGCAGCGTAGCGCACACCGGGGAGCTGTTTTTT. It translates to CASSVAHTGELFF.

The rearrangement uses TRBV7-9 and TRBJ2-3; D gene unclear. The CDR3 sequence is 15 residues long. V was trimmed by 5 bases and J by 2 bases, leaving 14 bases between them. Per germline, CDR1 SEHNR and CDR2 FQNEAQ (reference sequence). The CDR3 nucleotides read TGTGCCAGCAGCACTACCCTCAACCCCACAGATACGCAGTATTTT. Translation: CASSTTLNPTDTQYF.

The chain carries TRBV5-1 and TRBJ2-7; possible D gene TRBD2, 5 bases. The CDR3 runs 13 residues. Looked up from germline, CDR1 is SGHRS and CDR2 is YFSETQ. V dropped 0 bases and J dropped 5 bases, with 9 bases sitting between them. The CDR3 loop is CASSLDSRDEQYF. CDR3 DNA sequence: TGCGCCAGCAGCTTGGACTCGAGGGACGAGCAGTACTTC. The complete variable domain, with remaining parts taken from reference TRBV5-1 and TRBJ2-7, reads KAGVTQTPRYLIKTRGQQVTLSCSPISGHRSVSWYQQTPGQGLQFLFEYFSETQRNKGNFPGRFSGRQFSNSRSEMNVSTLELGDSALYLCASSLDSRDEQYFGPGTRLTVT.

With regard to this clone: Other nucleotide sequences in the sample specify the same CDR3. The CDR3 reads CASSFGGEQFF. The CDR3 nucleotides are TGTGCCAGCAGCTTCGGGGGTGAGCAGTTCTTC. The chain has TRBV5-6 and TRBJ2-1, with D possibly being TRBD2 (6 bases). The CDR3 runs to 11 residues. The V and J ends lost 2 bases and 9 bases respectively, with 6 bases between them. Germline V CDR1 and CDR2: SGHDT, YYEEEE.

The chain uses TRBV6-5 and TRBJ2-3, with TRBD2 identical over 8 bases. Germline V gene data show CDR1 as MNHEY and CDR2 as SVGAGI. The CDR3 spans 15 residues. Trimming at V came to 5 bases and at J to 2 bases, leaving 6 bases not matched to a gene. The CDR3 DNA reads as TGTGCCAGCAGTCTTAGCGGGATCTCCACAGATACGCAGTATTTT. It specifies CASSLSGISTDTQYF.

This clone was found a few times. Other DNA sequences from this sample encode an identical CDR3 as well. The rearrangement uses TRBV9 and TRBJ2-2; D not certain. This CDR3 contains 13 residues. Deletions cut 0 bases from V and 1 base from J, with 1 base between. Germline V lookup: CDR1 SGDLS, CDR2 YYNGEE. This CDR3 is CASSVENTGELFF. The CDR3 DNA sequence: TGTGCCAGCAGCGTAGAGAACACCGGGGAGCTGTTTTTT.

The rearrangement uses TRBV7-9 and TRBJ2-7, with D possibly matching TRBD1 (5 bases). The CDR3 is 14 residues long. The V gene lost 6 bases and the J gene lost 2 bases, with 14 bases spanning the gap. Germline assignment: CDR1 SEHNR and CDR2 FQNEAQ (reference sequence). As DNA, the CDR3 is TGTGCCAGCAGGGTTGGTCAGGGTGCCTACGAGCAGTACTTC. It translates to CASRVGQGAYEQYF.